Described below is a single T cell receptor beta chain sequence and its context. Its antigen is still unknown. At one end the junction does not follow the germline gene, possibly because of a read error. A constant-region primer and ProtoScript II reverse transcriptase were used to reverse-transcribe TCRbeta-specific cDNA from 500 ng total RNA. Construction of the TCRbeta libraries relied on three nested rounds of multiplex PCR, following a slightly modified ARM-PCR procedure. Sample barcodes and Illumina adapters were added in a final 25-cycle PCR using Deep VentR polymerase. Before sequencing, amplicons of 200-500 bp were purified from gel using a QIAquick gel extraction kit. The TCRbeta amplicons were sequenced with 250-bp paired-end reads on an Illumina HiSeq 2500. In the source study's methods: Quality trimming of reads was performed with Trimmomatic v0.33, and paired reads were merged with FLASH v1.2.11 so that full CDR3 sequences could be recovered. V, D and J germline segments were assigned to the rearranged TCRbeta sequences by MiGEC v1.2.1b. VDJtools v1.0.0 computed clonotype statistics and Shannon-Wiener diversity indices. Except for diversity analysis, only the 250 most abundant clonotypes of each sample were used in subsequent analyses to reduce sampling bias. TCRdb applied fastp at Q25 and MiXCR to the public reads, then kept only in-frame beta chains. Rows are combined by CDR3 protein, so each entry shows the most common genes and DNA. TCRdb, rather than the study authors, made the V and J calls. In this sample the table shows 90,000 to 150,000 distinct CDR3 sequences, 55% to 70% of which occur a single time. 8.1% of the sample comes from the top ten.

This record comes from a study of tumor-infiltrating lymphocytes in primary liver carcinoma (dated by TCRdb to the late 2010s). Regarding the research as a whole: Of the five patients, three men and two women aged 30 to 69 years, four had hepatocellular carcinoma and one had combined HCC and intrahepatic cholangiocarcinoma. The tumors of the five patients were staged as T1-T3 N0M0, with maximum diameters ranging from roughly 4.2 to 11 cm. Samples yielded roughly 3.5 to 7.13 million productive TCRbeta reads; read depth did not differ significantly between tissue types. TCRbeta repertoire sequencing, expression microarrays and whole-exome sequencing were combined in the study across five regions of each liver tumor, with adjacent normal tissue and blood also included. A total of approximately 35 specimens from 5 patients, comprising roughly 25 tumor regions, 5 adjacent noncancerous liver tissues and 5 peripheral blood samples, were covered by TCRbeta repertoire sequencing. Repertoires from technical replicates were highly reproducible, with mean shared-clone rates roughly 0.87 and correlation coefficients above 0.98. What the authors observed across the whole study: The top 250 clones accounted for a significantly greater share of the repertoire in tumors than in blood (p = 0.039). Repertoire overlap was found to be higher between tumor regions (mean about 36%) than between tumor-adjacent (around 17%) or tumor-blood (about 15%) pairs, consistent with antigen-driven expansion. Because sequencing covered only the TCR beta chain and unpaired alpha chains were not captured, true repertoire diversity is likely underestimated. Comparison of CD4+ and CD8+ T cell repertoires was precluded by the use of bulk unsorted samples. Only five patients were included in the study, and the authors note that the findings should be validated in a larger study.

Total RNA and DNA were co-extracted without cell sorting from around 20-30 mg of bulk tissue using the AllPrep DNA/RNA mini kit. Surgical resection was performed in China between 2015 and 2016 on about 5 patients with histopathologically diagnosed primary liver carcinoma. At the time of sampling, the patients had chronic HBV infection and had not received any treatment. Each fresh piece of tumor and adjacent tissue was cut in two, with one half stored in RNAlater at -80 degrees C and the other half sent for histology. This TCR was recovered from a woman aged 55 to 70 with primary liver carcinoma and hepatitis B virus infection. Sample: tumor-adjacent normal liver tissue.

Read as DNA, the sequence is TGCCGCGTTGCCAGGGGGAGAAAGACCGGGGAGCTGTTTTTT. This is translated as CRVARGRKTGELFF. The chain employs TRBV29-1 and TRBJ2-2; 7 bases in the junction line up with TRBD1. From the cysteine up to the phenylalanine, the CDR3 has a length of 14 residues. Kept here is only the CDR3 DNA, which spans 42 bases and is read in frame from base 1. CDR1 and CDR2 are drawn from the germline V gene: SQVTM, ANQGSEA.